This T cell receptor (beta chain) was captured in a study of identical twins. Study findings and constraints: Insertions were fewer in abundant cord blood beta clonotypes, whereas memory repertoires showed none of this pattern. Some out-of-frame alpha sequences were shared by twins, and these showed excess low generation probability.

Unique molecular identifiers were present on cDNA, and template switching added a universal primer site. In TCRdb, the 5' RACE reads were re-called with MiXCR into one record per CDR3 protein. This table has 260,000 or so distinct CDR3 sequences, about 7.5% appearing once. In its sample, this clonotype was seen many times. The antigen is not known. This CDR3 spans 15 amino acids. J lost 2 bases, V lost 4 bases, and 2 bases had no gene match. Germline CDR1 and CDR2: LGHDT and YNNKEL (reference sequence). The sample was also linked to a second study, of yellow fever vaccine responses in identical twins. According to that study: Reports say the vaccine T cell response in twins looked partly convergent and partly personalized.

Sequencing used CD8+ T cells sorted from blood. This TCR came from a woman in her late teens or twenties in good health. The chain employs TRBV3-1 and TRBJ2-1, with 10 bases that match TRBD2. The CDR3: CASSPGLATYNEQFF. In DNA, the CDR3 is TGTGCCAGCAGCCCGGGACTAGCGACCTACAATGAGCAGTTCTTC.